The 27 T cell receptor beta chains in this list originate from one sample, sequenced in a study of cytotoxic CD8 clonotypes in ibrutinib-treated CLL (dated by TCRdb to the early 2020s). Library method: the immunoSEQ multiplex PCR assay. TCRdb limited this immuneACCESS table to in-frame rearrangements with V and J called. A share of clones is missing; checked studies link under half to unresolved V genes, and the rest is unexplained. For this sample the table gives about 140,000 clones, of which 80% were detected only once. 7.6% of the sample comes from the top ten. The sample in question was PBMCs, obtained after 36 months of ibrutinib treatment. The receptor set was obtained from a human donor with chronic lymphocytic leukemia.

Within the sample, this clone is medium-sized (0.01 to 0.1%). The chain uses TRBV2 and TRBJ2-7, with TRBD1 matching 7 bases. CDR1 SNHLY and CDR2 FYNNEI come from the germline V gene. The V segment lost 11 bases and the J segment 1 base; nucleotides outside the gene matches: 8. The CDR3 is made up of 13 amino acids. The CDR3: CALLTGESYEQYF. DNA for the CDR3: TGTGCCCTCTTAACAGGGGAGTCCTACGAGCAGTACTTC.

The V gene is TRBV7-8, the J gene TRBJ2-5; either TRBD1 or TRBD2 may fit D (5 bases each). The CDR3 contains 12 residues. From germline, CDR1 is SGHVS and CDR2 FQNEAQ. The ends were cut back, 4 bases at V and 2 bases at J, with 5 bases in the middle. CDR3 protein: CASSWGQETQYF. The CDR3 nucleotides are TGTGCCAGCAGCTGGGGGCAAGAGACCCAGTACTTC.

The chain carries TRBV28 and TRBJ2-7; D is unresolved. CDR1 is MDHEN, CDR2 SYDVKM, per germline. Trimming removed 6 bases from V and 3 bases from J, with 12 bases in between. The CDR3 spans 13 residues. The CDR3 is CASSVTANYEQYF. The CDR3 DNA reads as TGTGCCAGCAGCGTCACAGCCAACTACGAGCAGTACTTC. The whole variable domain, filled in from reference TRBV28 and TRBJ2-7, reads DVKVTQSSRYLVKRTGEKVFLECVQDMDHENMFWYRQDPGLGLRLIYFSYDVKMKEKGDIPEGYSVSREKKERFSLILESASTNQTSMYLCASSVTANYEQYFGPGTRLTVT.

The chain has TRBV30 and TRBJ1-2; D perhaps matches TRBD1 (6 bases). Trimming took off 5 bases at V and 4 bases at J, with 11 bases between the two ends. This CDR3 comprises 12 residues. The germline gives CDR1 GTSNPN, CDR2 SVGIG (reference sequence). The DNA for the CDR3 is TGTGCCTGGTCACAGGGACCCTATGGCTACACCTTC. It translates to CAWSQGPYGYTF.

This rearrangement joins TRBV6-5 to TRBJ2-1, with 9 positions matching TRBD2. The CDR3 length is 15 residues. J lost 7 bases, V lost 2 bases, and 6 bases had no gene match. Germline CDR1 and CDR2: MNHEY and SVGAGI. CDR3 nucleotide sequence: TGTGCCAGCAGTTACAATTCAGCGGGGGGAAATGAGCAGTTCTTC. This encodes CASSYNSAGGNEQFF.

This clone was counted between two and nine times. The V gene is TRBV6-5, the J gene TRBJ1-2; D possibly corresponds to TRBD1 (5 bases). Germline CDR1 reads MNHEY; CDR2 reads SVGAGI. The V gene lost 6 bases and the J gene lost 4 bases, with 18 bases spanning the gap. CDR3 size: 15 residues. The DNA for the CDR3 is TGTGCCAGCAGCCCCCGGGAGACAGCAGCCTATGGCTACACCTTC. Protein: CASSPRETAAYGYTF.

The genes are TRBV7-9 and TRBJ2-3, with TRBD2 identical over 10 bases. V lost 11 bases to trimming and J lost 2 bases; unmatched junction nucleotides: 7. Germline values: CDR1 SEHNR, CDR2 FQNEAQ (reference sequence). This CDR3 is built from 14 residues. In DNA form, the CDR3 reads TGTGCCCCGGGGCTAGCGGGGGACACAGATACGCAGTATTTT. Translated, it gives CAPGLAGDTDTQYF.

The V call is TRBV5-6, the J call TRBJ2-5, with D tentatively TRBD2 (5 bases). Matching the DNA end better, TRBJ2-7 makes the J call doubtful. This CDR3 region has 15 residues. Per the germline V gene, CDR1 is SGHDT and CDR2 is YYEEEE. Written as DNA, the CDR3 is TGTGCCAGCAGCTTGAGGTCTAGCAGATTCTACGAGCAGTACTTC. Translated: CASSLRSSRFYEQYF.

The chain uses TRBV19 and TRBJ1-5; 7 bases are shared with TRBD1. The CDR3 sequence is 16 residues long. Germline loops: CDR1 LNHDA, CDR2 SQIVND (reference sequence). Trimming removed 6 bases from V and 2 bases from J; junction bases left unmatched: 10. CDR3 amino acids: CASRIVRGYGNQPQHF. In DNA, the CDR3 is TGTGCCAGTAGAATCGTCAGGGGGTATGGCAATCAGCCCCAGCATTTT.

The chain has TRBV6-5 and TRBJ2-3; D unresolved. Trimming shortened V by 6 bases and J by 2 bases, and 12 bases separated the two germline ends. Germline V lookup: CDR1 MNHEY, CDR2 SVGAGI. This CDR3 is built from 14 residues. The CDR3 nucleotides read TGTGCCAGCAGGGGATCCTATTACACAGATACGCAGTATTTT. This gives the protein CASRGSYYTDTQYF.

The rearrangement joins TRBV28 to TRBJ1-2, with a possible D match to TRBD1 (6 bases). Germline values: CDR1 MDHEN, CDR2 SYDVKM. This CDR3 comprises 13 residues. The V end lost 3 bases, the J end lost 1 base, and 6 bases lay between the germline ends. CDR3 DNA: TGTGCCAGCAGTTTGGGACATAACTATGGCTACACCTTC. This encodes CASSLGHNYGYTF.

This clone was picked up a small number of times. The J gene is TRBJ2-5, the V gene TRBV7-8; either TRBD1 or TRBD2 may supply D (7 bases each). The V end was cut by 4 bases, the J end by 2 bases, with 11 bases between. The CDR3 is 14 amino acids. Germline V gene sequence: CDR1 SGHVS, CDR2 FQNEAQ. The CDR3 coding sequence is TGTGCCAGCAGCTACCAGGGGGGGCAAGAGACCCAGTACTTC. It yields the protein CASSYQGGQETQYF.

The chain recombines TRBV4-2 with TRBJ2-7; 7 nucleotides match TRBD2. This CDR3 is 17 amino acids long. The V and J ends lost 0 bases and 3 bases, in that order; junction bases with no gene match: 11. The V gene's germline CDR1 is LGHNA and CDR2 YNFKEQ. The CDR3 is CASSQDAVGGSFYEQYF. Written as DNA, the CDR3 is TGTGCCAGCAGCCAAGATGCTGTGGGAGGGTCCTTCTACGAGCAGTACTTC.

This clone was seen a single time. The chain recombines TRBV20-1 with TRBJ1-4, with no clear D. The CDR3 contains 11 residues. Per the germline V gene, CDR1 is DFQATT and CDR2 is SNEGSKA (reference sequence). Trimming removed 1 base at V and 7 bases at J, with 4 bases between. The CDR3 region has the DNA TGCAGTGCTAGAGTCGGTGAAAAACTGTTTTTT. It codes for CSARVGEKLFF.

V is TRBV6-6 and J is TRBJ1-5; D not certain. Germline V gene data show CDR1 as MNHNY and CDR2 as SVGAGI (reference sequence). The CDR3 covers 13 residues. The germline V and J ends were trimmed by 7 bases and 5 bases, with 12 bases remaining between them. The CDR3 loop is CASKLRTDQPQHF. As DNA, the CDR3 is TGTGCCAGCAAACTGAGGACCGATCAGCCCCAGCATTTT.

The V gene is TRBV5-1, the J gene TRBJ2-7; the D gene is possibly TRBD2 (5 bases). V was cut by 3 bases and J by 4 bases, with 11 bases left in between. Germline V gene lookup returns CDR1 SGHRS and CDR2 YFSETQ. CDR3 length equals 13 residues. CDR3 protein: CASSWDPGYEQYF. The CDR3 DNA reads TGCGCCAGCAGCTGGGATCCGGGGTACGAGCAGTACTTC. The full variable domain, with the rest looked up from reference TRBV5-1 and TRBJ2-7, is KAGVTQTPRYLIKTRGQQVTLSCSPISGHRSVSWYQQTPGQGLQFLFEYFSETQRNKGNFPGRFSGRQFSNSRSEMNVSTLELGDSALYLCASSWDPGYEQYFGPGTRLTVT.

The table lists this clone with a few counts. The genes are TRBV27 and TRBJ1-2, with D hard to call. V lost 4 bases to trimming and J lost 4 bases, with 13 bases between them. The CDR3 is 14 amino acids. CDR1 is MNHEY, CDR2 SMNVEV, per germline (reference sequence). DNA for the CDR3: TGTGCCAGCAGTTCGAGAGGCGGCCTCTATGGCTACACCTTC. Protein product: CASSSRGGLYGYTF.

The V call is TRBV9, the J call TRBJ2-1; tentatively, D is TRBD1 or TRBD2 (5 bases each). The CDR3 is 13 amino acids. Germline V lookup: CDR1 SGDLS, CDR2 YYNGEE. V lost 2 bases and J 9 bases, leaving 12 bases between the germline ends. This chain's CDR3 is CASSVGRLTEQFF. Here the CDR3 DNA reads TGTGCCAGCAGCGTGGGACGGCTAACTGAGCAGTTCTTC.

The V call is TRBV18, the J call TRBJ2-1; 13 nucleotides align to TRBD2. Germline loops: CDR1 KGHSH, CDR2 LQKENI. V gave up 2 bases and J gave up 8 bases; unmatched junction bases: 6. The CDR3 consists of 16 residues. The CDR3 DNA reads TGTGCCAGCTCACCAGGGACTAGCGGGGCAGGTGATGAGCAGTTCTTC. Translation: CASSPGTSGAGDEQFF.

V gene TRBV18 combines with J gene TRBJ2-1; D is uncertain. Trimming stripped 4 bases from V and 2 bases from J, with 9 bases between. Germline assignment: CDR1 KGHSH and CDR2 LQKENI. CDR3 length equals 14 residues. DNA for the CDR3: TGTGCCAGCTCACTGAAAGGCGCCTACAATGAGCAGTTCTTC. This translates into CASSLKGAYNEQFF.

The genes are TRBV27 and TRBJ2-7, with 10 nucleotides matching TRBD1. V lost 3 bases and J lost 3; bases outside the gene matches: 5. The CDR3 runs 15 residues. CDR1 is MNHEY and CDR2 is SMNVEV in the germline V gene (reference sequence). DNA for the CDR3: TGTGCCAGCAGTTTGGGGACAGGGGCCGGCTACGAGCAGTACTTC. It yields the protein CASSLGTGAGYEQYF.

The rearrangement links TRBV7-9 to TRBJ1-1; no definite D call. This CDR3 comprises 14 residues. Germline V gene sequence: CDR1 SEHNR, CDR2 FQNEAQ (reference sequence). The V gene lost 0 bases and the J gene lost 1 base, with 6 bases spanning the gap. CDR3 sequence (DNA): TGTGCCAGCAGCTTAGCTCGCCCGAACACTGAAGCTTTCTTT. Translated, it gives CASSLARPNTEAFF.

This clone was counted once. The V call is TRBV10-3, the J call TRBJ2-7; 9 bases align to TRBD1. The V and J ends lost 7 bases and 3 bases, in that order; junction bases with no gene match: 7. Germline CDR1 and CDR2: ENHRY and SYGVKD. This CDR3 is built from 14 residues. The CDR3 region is CAITVDRGFYEQYF. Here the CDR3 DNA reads TGTGCCATCACTGTGGACAGGGGATTCTACGAGCAGTACTTC.

CDR3 amino acids: CASSENMGYTF. In nucleotides, the CDR3 is TGTGCCAGCAGTGAAAATATGGGCTACACCTTC. The rearrangement joins TRBV6-1 to TRBJ1-2; D ambiguous. Germline CDR1 is MNHNS and CDR2 is SASEGT. V was cut by 2 bases and J by 8 bases, with 6 bases left in between. The CDR3 contains 11 residues.

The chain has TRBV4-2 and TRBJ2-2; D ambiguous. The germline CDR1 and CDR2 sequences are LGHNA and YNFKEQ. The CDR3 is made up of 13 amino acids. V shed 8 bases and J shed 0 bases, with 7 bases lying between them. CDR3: CASLSPNTGELFF. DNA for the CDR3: TGTGCCAGCCTCAGTCCGAACACCGGGGAGCTGTTTTTT.

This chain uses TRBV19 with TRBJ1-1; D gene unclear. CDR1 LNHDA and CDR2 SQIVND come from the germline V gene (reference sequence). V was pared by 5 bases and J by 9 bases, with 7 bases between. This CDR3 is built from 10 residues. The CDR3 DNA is TGTGCCAGTAGTGGCGACAAAGCTTTCTTT. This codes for CASSGDKAFF.

CDR3 DNA: TGTGCCTGGAGTGGGACTAGCGGGAGGTCAGGGGAGACCCAGTACTTC. It specifies CAWSGTSGRSGETQYF. V usage is TRBV30 and J usage is TRBJ2-5; 14 nucleotides agree with TRBD2. With 1 base clipped from V and 5 bases from J, the junction kept 6 bases outside the gene matches. The germline gives CDR1 GTSNPN, CDR2 SVGIG (reference sequence). The CDR3 is 16 residues long.